Presented here are 25 T cell receptor beta chains from one specimen sequenced in a study of vaccination effects on CD4 cells after COVID-19 (dated by TCRdb to 2022 to 2024). Libraries were made using the immunoSEQ multiplex PCR assay. TCRdb re-hosts the immuneACCESS table, in-frame sequences only. Its copies lack some clones; in the studies checked, an unresolved V gene accounts for under half of them, and the cause for the rest is not known. The table for this sample lists about 22,000 clones; approximately 70% of them were counted only once. The biggest ten clones account for roughly a tenth of the sample. In the ViraFEST assay, PBMC were stimulated with viral peptide pools, and antigen-specific CD4+ T cell clonotypes were then identified by expansion using TCR sequencing. After around 10 days of culture, CD4+ T cells were isolated with the EasySep CD4+ T cell isolation kit. Participants received two doses of either the BNT162b2 or the mRNA-1273 mRNA SARS-CoV-2 vaccine.

What these receptors recognize is not known. The sample in question was CD4+ T cells from PBMCs cultured with HCoV-NL63 spike peptides, obtained after COVID-19 vaccination. The meaning of the sample's cell subset or site label: HCoV-NL63 spike overlapping peptide pool stimulation. These receptors were collected from a human donor who received a COVID-19 vaccine.

The chain carries TRBV5-6 and TRBJ1-2; unclear D gene. V lost 3 bases and J lost 0, with 21 bases in between. CDR3 length: 18 amino acids. CDR1 is SGHDT, CDR2 YYEEEE, per germline. The CDR3 loop is CASSSQKLWSKSNYGYTF. The CDR3, as DNA: TGTGCCAGCAGCTCTCAGAAGTTATGGTCAAAGTCTAACTATGGCTACACCTTC.

About this clone: Different DNA sequences within this sample yield the same CDR3. The V gene is TRBV5-1, the J gene TRBJ2-3; tentative D call: TRBD1 (5 bases). V was clipped by 2 bases and J by 3 bases, with 10 bases between them. CDR1 is SGHRS and CDR2 is YFSETQ in the germline V gene. This CDR3 is built from 14 residues. CDR3 loop: CASSFGQGTDTQYF. The CDR3 bases are TGCGCCAGCAGCTTTGGGCAGGGAACAGATACGCAGTATTTT. The full variable domain, its missing parts supplied by reference TRBV5-1 and TRBJ2-3, is KAGVTQTPRYLIKTRGQQVTLSCSPISGHRSVSWYQQTPGQGLQFLFEYFSETQRNKGNFPGRFSGRQFSNSRSEMNVSTLELGDSALYLCASSFGQGTDTQYFGPGTRLTVL.

V is TRBV2 and J is TRBJ2-1; D ambiguous. The CDR3 length is 12 residues. V was pared by 7 bases and J by 4 bases, with 8 bases between. Germline CDR1 and CDR2: SNHLY and FYNNEI. The CDR3 loop reads CASTRTYNEQFF. DNA of the CDR3: TGTGCCAGCACCAGAACATACAATGAGCAGTTCTTC.

The rearrangement links TRBV27 to TRBJ2-4; perhaps TRBD1 as D (5 bases). With 7 bases removed from V and 4 bases from J, the gap between germline ends came to 23 bases. This CDR3 has 17 residues. The germline gives CDR1 MNHEY, CDR2 SMNVEV (reference sequence). DNA of the CDR3: TGTGCCAGCATGGGCAGGGCTACCCCTTTGACGAAAAACATTCAGTACTTC. Protein product: CASMGRATPLTKNIQYF.

The chain carries TRBV10-3 and TRBJ2-2; D may be TRBD1 (5 bases). Trimming stripped 7 bases from V and 5 bases from J, with 17 bases between. Germline values: CDR1 ENHRY, CDR2 SYGVKD. The CDR3 extends over 15 amino acids. As DNA, the CDR3 is TGTGCCATCAATTCAGGGTCCTTTCGAACCGGGGAGCTGTTTTTT. Translation: CAINSGSFRTGELFF.

This clone was observed a few times. The J gene is TRBJ2-7, the V gene TRBV4-1, with D uncertain. V was shortened by 1 base and J by 2 bases, with 12 bases between the two germline ends. The CDR3 totals 15 residues. Germline V gene data show CDR1 as MGHRA and CDR2 as YSYEKL. The CDR3 reads CASSQVKDRAYEQYF. CDR3 sequence (DNA): TGCGCCAGCAGCCAAGTGAAGGACCGAGCCTACGAGCAGTACTTC.

This clone has just a few counts. The chain couples TRBV14 to TRBJ1-1, with 11 bases lining up with TRBD1. V trimming: 1 base; J trimming: 10 bases; junction bases outside the gene matches: 2. From germline, CDR1 is SGHDN and CDR2 FVKESK. The CDR3 covers 13 residues. CDR3 DNA sequence: TGTGCCAGCAGCCAAGTAGGGACAGGGGGAGCTTTCTTT. Its protein is CASSQVGTGGAFF.

The table lists this clone with a few counts. The chain carries TRBV29-1 and TRBJ1-2; possibly TRBD1 for D (5 bases). The CDR3 totals 14 residues. With 4 bases removed from V and 4 bases from J, the gap between germline ends came to 16 bases. Germline assignment: CDR1 SQVTM and CDR2 ANQGSEA. The CDR3 region has the DNA TGCAGCGTTGTGCATGGACATCCCAGCTATGGCTACACCTTC. This encodes CSVVHGHPSYGYTF.

This chain joins TRBV14 and TRBJ2-7, with D possibly being TRBD1 (5 bases). CDR3 length equals 14 residues. Between the trimmed V and J ends, which lost 2 bases and 4 bases, there was a span of 12 bases. Germline loops: CDR1 SGHDN, CDR2 FVKESK. The CDR3 spells CASSQRGMRYEQYF. CDR3 nucleotide sequence: TGTGCCAGCAGCCAAAGGGGTATGAGGTACGAGCAGTACTTC. The whole variable domain, filled in from reference TRBV14 and TRBJ2-7, reads EAGVTQFPSHSVIEKGQTVTLRCDPISGHDNLYWYRRVMGKEIKFLLHFVKESKQDESGMPNNRFLAERTGGTYSTLKVQPAELEDSGVYFCASSQRGMRYEQYFGPGTRLTVT.

This clone is a singleton in its sample. The V gene is TRBV5-1, the J gene TRBJ2-3; no firm D call. This CDR3 is 13 amino acids long. V lost 3 bases, J lost 5 bases, and 10 bases lay in between. Germline-derived CDR1 and CDR2 are SGHRS and YFSETQ. CDR3 in DNA: TGCGCCAGCAGCTACGTCCTAGGAGATACGCAGTATTTT. Translating gives CASSYVLGDTQYF.

This chain uses TRBV5-1 with TRBJ1-4; D call uncertain. The CDR3 covers 15 residues. Germline loops: CDR1 SGHRS, CDR2 YFSETQ. Between the trimmed V and J ends, which lost 0 bases and 5 bases, there was a span of 11 bases. The CDR3 DNA reads as TGCGCCAGCAGCTTGGCACGGGGAAGGAATGAAAAACTGTTTTTT. Its translation is CASSLARGRNEKLFF.

This clone turned up a few times. This rearrangement joins TRBV6-5 to TRBJ1-2; D is uncertain. Germline V gene data show CDR1 as MNHEY and CDR2 as SVGAGI. This CDR3 has 13 residues. Trimming removed 6 bases at V and 4 bases at J, with 12 bases between. The chain's CDR3 is CASRVTGSYGYTF. The CDR3 DNA follows: TGTGCCAGCAGGGTTACCGGGAGCTATGGCTACACCTTC.

The chain couples TRBV10-3 to TRBJ1-1; a weak D match, TRBD1 (6 bases). V was pared by 4 bases and J by 3 bases, with 24 bases between. Germline CDR1 is ENHRY and CDR2 is SYGVKD. The CDR3 loop spans 18 amino acids. CDR3 DNA: TGTGCCATCAGTGTAGCAGTCGGGGGGGCGGGAGGGGACACTGAAGCTTTCTTT. Protein sequence: CAISVAVGGAGGDTEAFF.

The genes are TRBV7-9 and TRBJ2-3; 8 nucleotides line up with TRBD2. The CDR3 extends over 15 amino acids. The germline V gene encodes CDR1 SEHNR and CDR2 FQNEAQ (reference sequence). V dropped 6 bases and J dropped 6; count of bases not matched to a gene: 11. DNA of the CDR3: TGTGCCAGCAGTCCTCCGGGAGGGATTCGGGATACGCAGTATTTT. Translating it yields CASSPPGGIRDTQYF.

This clone was counted only a few times. The J gene is TRBJ2-7, the V gene TRBV5-1, with 7 positions matching TRBD1. The CDR3 has 15 residues. Germline lookup yields CDR1 SGHRS and CDR2 YFSETQ. V lost 3 bases and J lost 3; bases outside the gene matches: 9. The DNA for the CDR3 is TGCGCCAGCAGCTGGGGCCACCGGGACAGCTACGAGCAGTACTTC. Encoded protein: CASSWGHRDSYEQYF.

The chain employs TRBV5-6 and TRBJ1-5; no clear D gene. CDR3 size: 15 residues. Germline lookup yields CDR1 SGHDT and CDR2 YYEEEE. The ends were cut back, 1 base at V and 2 bases at J, with 10 bases in the middle. The CDR3 loop is CASSLLAQGNQPQHF. In DNA form, the CDR3 reads TGTGCCAGCAGCTTGCTTGCGCAGGGCAATCAGCCCCAGCATTTT.

This chain links TRBV7-8 with TRBJ1-4; TRBD1 matches at 8 bases. The germline gives CDR1 SGHVS, CDR2 FQNEAQ. The J segment lost 8 bases and the V segment lost 4 bases, leaving 6 bases of the junction unmatched. The CDR3 spans 14 residues. The CDR3 protein is CASSSTGVGEKLFF. The CDR3 coding sequence is TGTGCCAGCAGCTCGACAGGGGTTGGAGAAAAACTGTTTTTT.

The rearrangement uses TRBV7-8 and TRBJ1-1; D unresolved. V lost 5 bases to trimming and J lost 6 bases, with 16 bases between them. Germline values: CDR1 SGHVS, CDR2 FQNEAQ. The CDR3 consists of 14 residues. In DNA, the CDR3 is TGTGCCAGCAGCACCCGGACCGGGCAGCCTGAAGCTTTCTTT. Its protein is CASSTRTGQPEAFF. Filled out from reference TRBV7-8 and TRBJ1-1, the complete variable domain reads GAGVSQSPRYKVAKRGQDVALRCDPISGHVSLFWYQQALGQGPEFLTYFQNEAQLDKSGLPSDRFFAERPEGSVSTLKIQRTQQEDSAVYLCASSTRTGQPEAFFGQGTRLTVV.

In DNA form, the CDR3 reads TGTGCCAGCAGCCAAGATCCGTCGAATGAGCAGTTCTTC. Its protein product is CASSQDPSNEQFF. This chain uses TRBV4-2 with TRBJ2-1; D is ambiguous. The length of the CDR3 is 13 residues. V was trimmed by 0 bases and J by 7 bases, leaving 7 bases between them. CDR1 and CDR2 from the germline V gene are LGHNA and YNFKEQ.

The CDR3 coding sequence is TGCGCCAGCAGCTTATCAGGACAGGGGAATCAGCCCCAGCATTTT. This gives the protein CASSLSGQGNQPQHF. This chain joins TRBV5-1 and TRBJ1-5, with 9 bases matching TRBD1. V was clipped by 2 bases and J by 4 bases; unmatched bases: 4. The CDR3 runs 15 residues. CDR1 and CDR2 (germline): SGHRS, YFSETQ.

V usage is TRBV11-3 and J usage is TRBJ2-7, with 10 nucleotides matching TRBD1. The CDR3 consists of 15 residues. V shed 4 bases, J shed 6 bases, and the junction held 9 bases outside the gene matches. Germline-derived CDR1 and CDR2 are SGHNT and YENEEA. The CDR3, as DNA: TGTGCCAGCAGCTCTTTCGGGACAGGGGCCTCCGAGCAGTACTTC. This sequence encodes CASSSFGTGASEQYF.

V usage is TRBV6-7 and J usage is TRBJ2-1; possibly TRBD2 for D (6 bases). TRBV6-7 is labeled an ORF, and its function is uncertain. V was clipped by 4 bases and J by 0 bases, with 7 bases between them. This CDR3 spans 14 amino acids. CDR3 sequence reads: CASSSGGSYNEQFF. Written as DNA, the CDR3 is TGTGCCAGCAGTTCCGGGGGCTCCTACAATGAGCAGTTCTTC.

This clone was seen only a few times. J is TRBJ2-1 and V is TRBV5-1; D tentatively reads TRBD1 or TRBD2 (5 bases each). The CDR3 has 15 amino acids. Trimming pared 2 bases from V and 4 bases from J, leaving 13 bases between. The germline V gene has CDR1 SGHRS and CDR2 YFSETQ. Here the CDR3 reads CASSFGAGLYNEQFF. The CDR3 nucleotides read TGCGCCAGCAGCTTCGGGGCAGGCCTTTACAATGAGCAGTTCTTC.

The V gene is TRBV19, the J gene TRBJ1-1, with D hard to call. There are 12 residues in the CDR3. The V and J ends lost 9 bases and 4 bases respectively, with 12 bases between them. From germline, CDR1 is LNHDA and CDR2 SQIVND (reference sequence). The CDR3 spells CARLISGTEAFF. The CDR3 coding sequence is TGTGCCAGACTCATTAGCGGCACTGAAGCTTTCTTT.

The rearrangement links TRBV5-1 to TRBJ2-5, with unresolved D. V lost 4 bases, J lost 5 bases, and 18 bases lay in between. Germline CDR1 SGHRS, CDR2 YFSETQ. The CDR3 consists of 15 residues. CDR3 in DNA: TGCGCCAGCAGCCGTACCCCGTGGGGATCGGAGACCCAGTACTTC. Protein product: CASSRTPWGSETQYF.